Below, 21 T cell receptor beta chains from the same sample are listed, as sequenced in a study of blood T cell repertoires in COVID-19. Measured with immunoSEQ multiplex PCR; TCRdb has only the in-frame clones, and not every one. Seen here are about 200,000 clones, more than 75% observed once, and the top ten hold roughly 6.2%. Sequenced input: peripheral blood. The receptor set was obtained from a man aged 55 to 70 who had recovered from COVID-19.

This sequence joins TRBV24-1 and TRBJ2-2; D is unresolved. This CDR3 has 12 residues. The V end was cut by 3 bases, the J end by 7 bases, with 5 bases between. Germline CDR1 reads KGHDR; CDR2 reads SFDVKD. CDR3 nucleotide sequence: TGTGCCACCAGTGATCCCCACGGGGAGCTGTTTTTT. This gives the protein CATSDPHGELFF.

V gene TRBV6-6 combines with J gene TRBJ1-4; TRBD1 matches at 8 bases. J lost 8 bases, V lost 5 bases, and 16 bases had no gene match. Germline assignment: CDR1 MNHNY and CDR2 SVGAGI (reference sequence). The CDR3 runs to 17 residues. The CDR3 sequence is CASSLSRTGNGGEKLFF. The CDR3 coding sequence is TGTGCCAGCAGTCTCTCCAGGACAGGGAACGGCGGGGAAAAACTGTTTTTT.

The chain carries TRBV19 and TRBJ2-7; 8 nucleotides align to TRBD1. CDR1 and CDR2 (germline): LNHDA, SQIVND (reference sequence). The V segment lost 6 bases and the J segment 3 bases; nucleotides outside the gene matches: 10. CDR3 size: 15 residues. The CDR3 DNA is TGTGCCAGTAGACCGGAGGACAGGGCCCACTACGAGCAGTACTTC. Its translation is CASRPEDRAHYEQYF.

This clone has a single count. The J gene is TRBJ2-7, the V gene TRBV24-1, with 7 bases matching TRBD1. Germline V gene sequence: CDR1 KGHDR, CDR2 SFDVKD. V trimming: 9 bases; J trimming: 13 bases; junction bases outside the gene matches: 11. This CDR3 is built from 11 residues. CDR3 coding DNA: TGTGCCACCCCATACTCAGACAGGGCATACTTC. Protein sequence: CATPYSDRAYF.

V is TRBV10-3 and J is TRBJ1-2; 9 bases match TRBD1. CDR1 is ENHRY and CDR2 is SYGVKD in the germline V gene. This CDR3 is 13 amino acids long. Trimming took 5 bases from V and 8 from J; bases not matched to a gene: 6. This CDR3 is CAISRGQGEGYTF. The DNA of the CDR3 is TGTGCCATCAGTCGGGGACAGGGAGAGGGCTACACCTTC.

The chain employs TRBV10-2 and TRBJ1-2, with TRBD1 matching over 9 bases. Germline CDR1 is WSHSY and CDR2 is SAAADI. CDR3 size: 13 residues. V lost 6 bases and J lost 4; bases outside the gene matches: 3. CDR3 coding DNA: TGCGCCAGCAGGGGACAGGGACCCTATGGCTACACCTTC. This codes for CASRGQGPYGYTF.

The chain links TRBV6-2 or TRBV6-3 to TRBJ2-1; 10 bases are a match to TRBD2. Germline V CDR1 and CDR2: MNHEY, SVGEGT. There are 17 residues in the CDR3. V lost 8 bases to trimming and J lost 8 bases; unmatched junction nucleotides: 18. CDR3 loop: CASGPHVAGGPKDEQFF. For the CDR3, the DNA is TGTGCCAGCGGCCCCCATGTAGCGGGGGGTCCTAAGGATGAGCAGTTCTTC.

V gene TRBV6-2 or TRBV6-3 combines with J gene TRBJ2-7, with TRBD2 matching 8 bases. From germline, CDR1 is MNHEY and CDR2 SVGEGT. The CDR3 consists of 17 residues. Unmatched junction bases numbered 13, after V lost 5 bases and J lost 1 base. In DNA form, the CDR3 reads TGTGCCAGCAGTACGATCTTAGCGGGGTCTAGATCCTACGAGCAGTACTTC. Translation: CASSTILAGSRSYEQYF.

The chain combines TRBV6-5 with TRBJ1-3; D might be TRBD1 (6 bases). The CDR3 is 14 amino acids. Germline V gives CDR1 MNHEY, CDR2 SVGAGI. V was cut by 6 bases and J by 4 bases, with 13 bases left in between. The CDR3 sequence is CASRTGLFGNTIYF. The CDR3 DNA follows: TGTGCCAGCAGAACAGGGCTCTTCGGAAACACCATATATTTT.

This clone was observed a single time. The V call is TRBV11-3, the J call TRBJ2-7; 14 bases are shared with TRBD2. After removal of 1 base from V and 6 bases from J, the junction contained 8 bases not matched to a gene. The germline gives CDR1 SGHNT, CDR2 YENEEA. The CDR3 runs to 17 residues. The CDR3: CASSLGGTSGGLAEQYF. The CDR3 DNA reads as TGTGCCAGCAGCTTAGGGGGGACTAGCGGGGGCCTGGCCGAGCAGTACTTC.

The chain employs TRBV2 and TRBJ2-4; possible D gene TRBD1, 6 bases. Germline V gives CDR1 SNHLY, CDR2 FYNNEI. The CDR3 spans 13 residues. V shed 10 bases and J shed 6 bases, with 16 bases lying between them. CDR3 DNA: TGTGCCACCAATGAAGGACAGAGAAACATTCAGTACTTC. This sequence encodes CATNEGQRNIQYF.

The chain joins TRBV6-5 to TRBJ1-4; 8 bases match TRBD1. The junction had 8 bases not matched to a gene; V was cut back by 6 bases and J by 8 bases. In germline, CDR1 is MNHEY, CDR2 SVGAGI. This CDR3 region has 14 residues. Here the CDR3 DNA reads TGTGCCAGCAGCCGAACCCGACAGGGGGAAAAACTGTTTTTT. Protein sequence: CASSRTRQGEKLFF.

The V and J genes are TRBV5-1 and TRBJ1-6; tentatively, D is TRBD1 (5 bases). V was shortened by 0 bases and J by 8 bases, with 6 bases between the two germline ends. The CDR3 extends over 13 amino acids. The germline CDR1 and CDR2 sequences are SGHRS and YFSETQ. The CDR3 spells CASSLAGYSPLHF. The CDR3 nucleotides are TGCGCCAGCAGCTTGGCAGGGTATTCACCCCTCCACTTT. Variable domain in full (rest from reference TRBV5-1 and TRBJ1-6): KAGVTQTPRYLIKTRGQQVTLSCSPISGHRSVSWYQQTPGQGLQFLFEYFSETQRNKGNFPGRFSGRQFSNSRSEMNVSTLELGDSALYLCASSLAGYSPLHFGNGTRLTVT.

J is TRBJ2-7 and V is TRBV27, with a weak D call TRBD1 (6 bases). The CDR3 has 15 amino acids. Germline CDR1 and CDR2: MNHEY and SMNVEV (reference sequence). Trimming removed 2 bases at V and 1 base at J, with 12 bases between. DNA of the CDR3: TGTGCCAGCAGTTTACAGGCAGGGGAATCCTACGAGCAGTACTTC. Its translation is CASSLQAGESYEQYF.

The chain links TRBV2 to TRBJ1-3, with D uncertain. Trimming removed 1 base at V and 0 bases at J, with 7 bases between. The CDR3 totals 15 residues. CDR1 is SNHLY and CDR2 is FYNNEI in the germline V gene. CDR3 coding DNA: TGTGCCAGCAGTGAAGGAACAGTCTCTGGAAACACCATATATTTT. The encoded protein is CASSEGTVSGNTIYF.

This chain uses TRBV7-2 with TRBJ2-1, with 9 bases aligning to TRBD1. The CDR3 is made up of 15 amino acids. Germline V gene data show CDR1 as SGHTA and CDR2 as FQGNSA. J gave up 3 bases and V 5 bases, and 5 bases lay outside the gene matches. The CDR3 DNA reads TGTGCCAGCAGCACCGGGACAGGGAGCTACAATGAGCAGTTCTTC. It translates to CASSTGTGSYNEQFF.

V is TRBV2 and J is TRBJ2-7; the match to TRBD2 covers 9 bases. Germline V gives CDR1 SNHLY, CDR2 FYNNEI. This CDR3 contains 14 residues. The junction had 5 bases not matched to a gene; V was cut back by 6 bases and J by 2 bases. CDR3 DNA: TGTGCCAGCAGCCAGACTAGCGGCACCTACGAGCAGTACTTC. Residues: CASSQTSGTYEQYF.

A note on this clone: Additional DNA sequences in this sample encode the identical CDR3. The chain has TRBV6-6 and TRBJ2-6, with 8 bases that match TRBD1. CDR1 is MNHNY and CDR2 is SVGAGI in the germline V gene (reference sequence). V shed 6 bases, J shed 0 bases, and the junction held 4 bases outside the gene matches. The CDR3 is 16 amino acids. CDR3 DNA sequence: TGTGCCAGCAGCAGAACAGGGGGCTCTGGGGCCAACGTCCTGACTTTC. Translation gives CASSRTGGSGANVLTF.

For this clone: The same CDR3 also results from other DNA sequences found in this sample. The chain recombines TRBV12-3 or TRBV12-4 with TRBJ1-5; no firm D call. The CDR3 covers 11 residues. V was clipped by 6 bases and J by 7 bases, with 7 bases between them. The CDR3 here is CASSFGQPQHF. The CDR3 DNA follows: TGTGCCAGCAGCTTCGGGCAGCCCCAGCATTTT.

In DNA, the CDR3 is TGTGCCACCAGTGATTTGTCCAGGGGTGCAGATGAGCAGTTCTTC. Translating gives CATSDLSRGADEQFF. The rearrangement links TRBV24-1 to TRBJ2-1, with a weak D call TRBD1 (6 bases). Trimming shortened V by 0 bases and J by 8 bases, and 13 bases separated the two germline ends. Germline CDR1 KGHDR, CDR2 SFDVKD. The CDR3 is made up of 15 amino acids.

This clone occurred a few times. CDR3 sequence (DNA): TGCGCCAGCAGTTCCCCAGGGTCAGATACGCAGTATTTT. Protein product: CASSSPGSDTQYF. V is TRBV5-1 and J is TRBJ2-3; tentative D call: TRBD1 (5 bases). There are 13 residues in the CDR3. CDR1 is SGHRS and CDR2 is YFSETQ in the germline V gene. The V gene lost 5 bases and the J gene lost 4 bases, with 11 bases spanning the gap.